This T cell receptor beta chain was captured by sequencing in a study of T cell changes during pregnancy in multiple sclerosis. Libraries were prepared by immunoSEQ multiplex PCR; TCRdb keeps only in-frame clonotypes and omits some of them. The data show about 39,000 clones, about 90% seen once. This CDR3 spans 15 amino acids. The J segment lost 5 bases and the V segment lost 4 bases, leaving 10 bases of the junction unmatched. CDR1 is SGHVS and CDR2 is FNYEAQ in the germline V gene. The V call is TRBV7-6, the J call TRBJ2-7; 8 bases are a match to TRBD1. The sequence derives from a female donor with multiple sclerosis, enrolled in a pregnancy study. Source: CD8+ T cells from peripheral blood mononuclear cells, taken before pregnancy. The CDR3, as DNA: TGTGCCAGCAGCTCCCTTGACAGGGGTACCGACGAGCAGTACTTC. Its translation: CASSSLDRGTDEQYF.